This paragraph reports one TCR beta chain. Its antigen is as yet unknown. The sample originates from a study of post-analysis software for immune sequencing data. In the study overall: Relapsing-remitting, secondary progressive and progressive-relapsing forms made up the multiple sclerosis disease courses.

Overall study findings and caveats: Comparison of patients with controls showed roughly five TRBV segments more frequent in patients, TRBV5-6, TRBV5-1 and TRBV20-1 among them. Same-batch preparations were strongly co-clustered by F measure. Controls had significantly higher normalized Chao1 diversity than multiple sclerosis patients.

The length of the CDR3 is 14 residues. Germline loops: CDR1 DFQATT, CDR2 SNEGSKA (reference sequence). Trimming pared 4 bases from V and 3 bases from J, leaving 13 bases between. Unique molecular identifiers had been added to the TCR beta cDNA libraries. The source material, roughly 0.9 to 11 million T cells, gave rise to about 500,000 cDNA molecules. TCRdb analysed the PCR reads with MiXCR anew, one entry per CDR3 protein. Of some 450,000 distinct CDR3 sequences in the sample, over 35% were seen once. The rearrangement links TRBV20-1 to TRBJ2-1, with a tentative D call TRBD2 (6 bases). The sequenced sample consisted of blood. The source is a girl between 5 and 17 years old with multiple sclerosis. The DNA of the CDR3 is TGCAGTGCTACTCCTTCGACTAGCTACAATGAGCAGTTCTTC. Protein: CSATPSTSYNEQFF.